These 23 T cell receptor beta chains came from one sample sequenced in a study of T cell changes during pregnancy in multiple sclerosis. Sequencing used immunoSEQ multiplex PCR; TCRdb keeps in-frame clones, though not all of them. The sample carries tens of thousands of clones, about 90% recorded once. The starting material was peripheral blood, obtained in the first trimester of pregnancy. These receptors were collected from a female donor with multiple sclerosis, enrolled in a pregnancy study.

V is TRBV6-6 and J is TRBJ2-6; D remains ambiguous. Trimming removed 7 bases at V and 0 bases at J, with 10 bases between. The CDR3 loop spans 15 amino acids. Germline V gives CDR1 MNHNY, CDR2 SVGAGI (reference sequence). The DNA for the CDR3 is TGTGCCAGCACCACGGGTCTCTCTGGGGCCAACGTCCTGACTTTC. Its protein product is CASTTGLSGANVLTF.

The table lists this clone with a count of one. This CDR3 reads CAISELASGKGEQYF. CDR3 bases: TGTGCCATCAGTGAGTTGGCTAGCGGGAAGGGGGAGCAGTACTTC. The V and J genes are TRBV10-3 and TRBJ2-7; 9 nucleotides line up with TRBD2. The V segment lost 1 base and the J segment 7 bases; nucleotides outside the gene matches: 8. Germline CDR1 reads ENHRY; CDR2 reads SYGVKD. The CDR3 extends over 15 amino acids.

The CDR3 nucleotides read TGTGCCAGCAGCCAGACCTTAGCGGGAAGTCACACCGGGGAGCTGTTTTTT. Translation: CASSQTLAGSHTGELFF. The chain employs TRBV4-2 and TRBJ2-2; 8 nucleotides line up with TRBD2. In germline, CDR1 is LGHNA, CDR2 YNFKEQ. The junction had 9 bases not matched to a gene; V was cut back by 3 bases and J by 3 bases. CDR3 length: 17 amino acids.

The chain couples TRBV18 to TRBJ1-4; D is perhaps TRBD1 (6 bases). With 3 bases removed from V and 6 bases from J, the gap between germline ends came to 20 bases. In germline, CDR1 is KGHSH, CDR2 LQKENI. The CDR3 length is 17 residues. As DNA, the CDR3 is TGTGCCAGCTCACCCCAGCCCAGGGGTAGAGGGGATGAAAAACTGTTTTTT. Its translation: CASSPQPRGRGDEKLFF.

The V gene is TRBV5-5, the J gene TRBJ2-1, with D uncertain. V lost 0 bases to trimming and J lost 4 bases, with 14 bases between them. CDR1 SGHKS and CDR2 YYEKEE come from the germline V gene (reference sequence). The CDR3 is made up of 16 amino acids. The CDR3 loop reads CASSLAMAAEYNEQFF. The CDR3 DNA reads as TGTGCCAGCAGCTTGGCGATGGCGGCGGAATACAATGAGCAGTTCTTC.

The chain employs TRBV6-5 and TRBJ2-7; 11 nucleotides agree with TRBD2. Germline assignment: CDR1 MNHEY and CDR2 SVGAGI. This CDR3 comprises 16 residues. V shed 2 bases, J shed 2 bases, and the junction held 5 bases outside the gene matches. CDR3 DNA sequence: TGTGCCAGCAGTTACGTTACTAGCGGGAGCCCCTACGAGCAGTACTTC. The encoded protein is CASSYVTSGSPYEQYF.

CDR3 sequence: CASSDRVGEAFF. The CDR3 DNA follows: TGTGCCAGCAGTGACAGGGTGGGCGAGGCTTTCTTT. J is TRBJ1-1 and V is TRBV6-1, with D perhaps matching TRBD1 (5 bases). This CDR3 has 12 amino acids. V was pared by 3 bases and J by 11 bases, with 13 bases between. Germline CDR1 and CDR2: MNHNS and SASEGT.

The rearrangement links TRBV18 to TRBJ1-2; the match to TRBD1 covers 8 bases. Germline V lookup: CDR1 KGHSH, CDR2 LQKENI. The CDR3 is made up of 13 amino acids. V shed 5 bases and J 5 bases; nucleotides not matched to a gene: 4. For the CDR3, the DNA is TGTGCCAGCTCATCCGACAGGGGATATGGCTACACCTTC. Translation: CASSSDRGYGYTF.

The V gene is TRBV6-4, the J gene TRBJ2-1; 11 bases are shared with TRBD1. The CDR3 consists of 14 residues. Losses at the gene ends were 2 bases for V and 6 bases for J; bases not matched to a gene: 0. Germline V CDR1 and CDR2: MRHNA, SNTAGT. This CDR3 reads CASSDGTGGNEQFF. The DNA for the CDR3 is TGTGCCAGCAGTGACGGGACAGGGGGCAATGAGCAGTTCTTC.

V gene TRBV19 combines with J gene TRBJ2-7, with 11 bases lining up with TRBD2. Germline V lookup: CDR1 LNHDA, CDR2 SQIVND (reference sequence). This CDR3 has 16 amino acids. Losses at the gene ends were 5 bases for V and 2 bases for J; bases not matched to a gene: 8. For the CDR3, the DNA is TGTGCCAGTAGTCTCTCCGGGACTAGCGGTACCTACGAGCAGTACTTC. This translates into CASSLSGTSGTYEQYF.

J is TRBJ2-2 and V is TRBV5-1, with 10 nucleotides matching TRBD2. The length of the CDR3 is 17 residues. The J segment lost 3 bases and the V segment lost 0 bases, leaving 5 bases of the junction unmatched. Looked up from germline, CDR1 is SGHRS and CDR2 is YFSETQ. The CDR3 is CASSLGLAGVYTGELFF. The DNA for the CDR3 is TGCGCCAGCAGCTTGGGGCTAGCGGGAGTCTACACCGGGGAGCTGTTTTTT. The full variable domain, in which reference TRBV5-1 and TRBJ2-2 provide the parts outside the CDR3, is KAGVTQTPRYLIKTRGQQVTLSCSPISGHRSVSWYQQTPGQGLQFLFEYFSETQRNKGNFPGRFSGRQFSNSRSEMNVSTLELGDSALYLCASSLGLAGVYTGELFFGEGSRLTVL.

The chain links TRBV6-9 to TRBJ2-3; TRBD2 agrees at 9 bases. J was trimmed by 1 base and V by 7 bases; bases with no gene match: 15. Germline CDR1 is MNHGY and CDR2 is SVAAGI. The CDR3 totals 18 residues. CDR3: CASTHWAGGLRCTDTQYF. The DNA for the CDR3 is TGTGCCAGCACCCACTGGGCGGGAGGGCTTAGGTGCACAGATACGCAGTATTTT.

This clone has just one count. The chain combines TRBV28 with TRBJ1-1, with TRBD1 as a possible D gene (5 bases). The CDR3 consists of 14 residues. From germline, CDR1 is MDHEN and CDR2 SYDVKM. V gave up 9 bases and J gave up 5 bases, with 19 bases separating them. The CDR3 sequence: CASGGRGVITEAFF. DNA for the CDR3: TGTGCCAGTGGGGGGAGGGGAGTAATAACTGAAGCTTTCTTT.

This chain uses TRBV27 with TRBJ1-5; perhaps TRBD1 as D (6 bases). CDR1 MNHEY and CDR2 SMNVEV come from the germline V gene (reference sequence). The V gene lost 5 bases and the J gene lost 6 bases, with 26 bases spanning the gap. The CDR3 extends over 18 amino acids. In DNA form, the CDR3 reads TGTGCCAGCAGTCCGACCCCGACAGGCCCGGCGGTCGGTCAGCCCCAGCATTTT. Protein product: CASSPTPTGPAVGQPQHF.

The J gene is TRBJ2-7, the V gene TRBV5-1, with 8 bases fitting TRBD1. V dropped 0 bases and J dropped 7; count of bases not matched to a gene: 3. CDR3 length: 13 amino acids. The germline V gene encodes CDR1 SGHRS and CDR2 YFSETQ. The CDR3 reads CASSLAGGFEQYF. The CDR3 DNA is TGCGCCAGCAGCTTGGCAGGGGGCTTTGAGCAGTACTTC.

The rearrangement joins TRBV15 to TRBJ1-6; TRBD1 matches 8 bases. Looked up from germline, CDR1 is LNHNV and CDR2 is YYDKDF (reference sequence). This CDR3 is built from 16 residues. V shed 2 bases, J shed 6 bases, and the junction held 6 bases outside the gene matches. The chain's CDR3 is CATSRSWGQVNSPLHF. DNA of the CDR3: TGTGCCACCAGCAGAAGTTGGGGACAGGTTAATTCACCCCTCCACTTT.

This chain uses TRBV18 with TRBJ2-4; D is perhaps TRBD2 (6 bases). Germline V gene data show CDR1 as KGHSH and CDR2 as LQKENI. Trimming shortened V by 6 bases and J by 15 bases, and 24 bases separated the two germline ends. CDR3 length equals 14 residues. CDR3 region: CASSGGSQGGSRYF. The CDR3 DNA is TGTGCCAGCTCCGGAGGGAGTCAGGGCGGGTCACGGTACTTC.

The chain is built from TRBV10-2 and TRBJ1-3; 7 positions match TRBD1. CDR1 is WSHSY, CDR2 SAAADI, per germline. With V trimmed by 6 bases and J by 1 base, 6 bases remained unmatched. The CDR3 is made up of 15 amino acids. The CDR3: CASRVTGESGNTIYF. The DNA of the CDR3 is TGCGCCAGCAGGGTCACAGGGGAATCTGGAAACACCATATATTTT.

V usage is TRBV28 and J usage is TRBJ2-2; 16 bases line up with TRBD2. The CDR3 is made up of 18 amino acids. V dropped 8 bases and J dropped 5; count of bases not matched to a gene: 11. The germline gives CDR1 MDHEN, CDR2 SYDVKM. The CDR3, as DNA: TGTGCCAGCGACATCGGGACTAGCGGGAGGGCGGGTACCGGGGAGCTGTTTTTT. The encoded protein is CASDIGTSGRAGTGELFF.

The chain links TRBV6-1 to TRBJ1-1; D remains unclear. The CDR3 spans 13 residues. Germline V gene lookup returns CDR1 MNHNS and CDR2 SASEGT. Between the trimmed V and J ends, which lost 4 bases and 0 bases, there was a span of 6 bases. In nucleotides, the CDR3 is TGTGCCAGCAGTGGAGAAATGAACACTGAAGCTTTCTTT. Protein product: CASSGEMNTEAFF.

This clone is a singleton in its sample. The CDR3 DNA reads as TGTGCCAGCGGGATCCAGGGGACTGAAGCTTTCTTT. It codes for CASGIQGTEAFF. The chain uses TRBV28 and TRBJ1-1, with TRBD1 as a possible D gene (6 bases). The CDR3 totals 12 residues. The V gene lost 8 bases and the J gene lost 5 bases, with 12 bases spanning the gap. From germline, CDR1 is MDHEN and CDR2 SYDVKM. The full variable domain, with the rest looked up from reference TRBV28 and TRBJ1-1, is DVKVTQSSRYLVKRTGEKVFLECVQDMDHENMFWYRQDPGLGLRLIYFSYDVKMKEKGDIPEGYSVSREKKERFSLILESASTNQTSMYLCASGIQGTEAFFGQGTRLTVV.

This clone has only one observation. This sequence joins TRBV6-5 and TRBJ2-3; no clear D gene. The CDR3 has 15 residues. V lost 0 bases and J 6 bases, leaving 13 bases between the germline ends. The germline V gene encodes CDR1 MNHEY and CDR2 SVGAGI. CDR3 bases: TGTGCCAGCAGTTACTCGAATTCTGCCCGGGATACGCAGTATTTT. Amino acid sequence: CASSYSNSARDTQYF.

This clone showed up just once. The chain recombines TRBV10-3 with TRBJ1-6; D possibly corresponds to TRBD1 (6 bases). Deletions cut 5 bases from V and 6 bases from J, with 11 bases between. CDR3 length: 14 residues. Looked up from germline, CDR1 is ENHRY and CDR2 is SYGVKD. For the CDR3, the DNA is TGTGCCATCAGTTTGGACAGTTCTAATTCACCCCTCCACTTT. Translation: CAISLDSSNSPLHF.